This T cell receptor beta chain is drawn from a study of cytotoxic CD8 clonotypes in ibrutinib-treated CLL. Study information: The average sample held roughly 250,000 productive templates and more than 80,000 productive rearrangements. Notes on the study in general: Clonality climbed at ibrutinib response, then dropped toward baseline at progression. Baseline clonality, above age-matched healthy donor levels, tracked circulating CD8+ T-cell counts. Once treatment began, public clonotypes, which were uncommon, contracted or stayed stable.

Germline V gene data show CDR1 as SGHNT and CDR2 as YYREEE (reference sequence). The V end lost 4 bases, the J end lost 6 bases, and 11 bases lay between the germline ends. This CDR3 contains 12 residues. Libraries were prepared by immunoSEQ multiplex PCR; TCRdb keeps only in-frame clonotypes and omits some of them. The sample has 300,000 or so clones; roughly two thirds are singletons. This clone was counted between two and nine times. Its antigen is not known. The receptor was derived from a human donor with chronic lymphocytic leukemia. Source: PBMCs, taken after 36 months of ibrutinib treatment. V gene TRBV5-4 combines with J gene TRBJ2-7; D is possibly TRBD1 (5 bases). DNA for the CDR3: TGTGCCAGCAGCGGGTTCCAGGGCGAGCAGTACTTC. This gives the protein CASSGFQGEQYF.